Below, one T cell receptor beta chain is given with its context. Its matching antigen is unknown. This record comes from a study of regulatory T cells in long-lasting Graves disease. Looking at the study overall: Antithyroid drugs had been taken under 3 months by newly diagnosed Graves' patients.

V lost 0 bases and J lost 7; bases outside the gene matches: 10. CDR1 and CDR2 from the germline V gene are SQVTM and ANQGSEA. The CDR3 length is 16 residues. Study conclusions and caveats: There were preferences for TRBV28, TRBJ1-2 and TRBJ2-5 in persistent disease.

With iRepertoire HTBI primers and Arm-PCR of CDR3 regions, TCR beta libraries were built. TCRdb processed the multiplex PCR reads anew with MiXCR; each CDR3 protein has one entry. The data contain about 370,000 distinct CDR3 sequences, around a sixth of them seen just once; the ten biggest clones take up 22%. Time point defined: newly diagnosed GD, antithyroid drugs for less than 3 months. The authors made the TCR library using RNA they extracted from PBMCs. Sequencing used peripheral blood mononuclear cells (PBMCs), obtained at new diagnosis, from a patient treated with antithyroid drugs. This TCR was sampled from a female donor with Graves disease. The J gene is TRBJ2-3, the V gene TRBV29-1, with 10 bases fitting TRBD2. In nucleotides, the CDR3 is TGCAGCGTTGAAGATCTGGGGCTAGCGGGGGTAAATACGCAGTATTTT. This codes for CSVEDLGLAGVNTQYF.